A selection of T cell receptor beta chains follows, all from one sample in a study of cytomegalovirus exposure and HLA in healthy donors. Here immunoSEQ multiplex PCR was the method, and the copy in TCRdb shows in-frame clones only, minus some. This sample contains 100,000 to 150,000 clones. The specimen was PBMCs. The receptors shown here come from a man aged 18 to 30 in good health and CMV-seronegative. Each CDR3 is given without its conserved first and last residue. Each record gives: V gene, J gene, CDR3 protein.

TRBV27	TRBJ1-2	ASRRGTWGYT
TRBV6-6	TRBJ2-7	ASSYTSGSSYEQY
TRBV10-3	TRBJ2-5	AIRTSGSSETQY
TRBV6-6	TRBJ2-2	ASSLDRTNTGELF
TRBV5-4	TRBJ2-1	ASSSPLGGSYNEQF
TRBV6-5	TRBJ1-2	ASSYSRGNGYT
TRBV18	TRBJ2-3	ASSPGYTQY
TRBV11-3	TRBJ1-1	ASSRDSKGYTEAF
TRBV4-3	TRBJ1-5	ASSHVGTVNQPQH
TRBV10-3	TRBJ1-1	AISRGGSNEAF
TRBV6-5	TRBJ1-2	ASREQAGSGYT
TRBV15	TRBJ1-4	ATSPGTVNEKLF
TRBV6-5	TRBJ1-1	ASSETGGSEAF
TRBV28	TRBJ1-4	ASSGQGKNEKLF
TRBV28	TRBJ1-2	ASSALRGYT
TRBV6-5	TRBJ2-7	ASSYRGTSGGHEQY
TRBV27	TRBJ1-1	ASSLNLGQGGAF
TRBV7-3	TRBJ2-2	ASSLNRAGELF
TRBV7-6	TRBJ1-2	ASSPDGGGYT
TRBV28	TRBJ2-5	ASSTSTSGGQETQY